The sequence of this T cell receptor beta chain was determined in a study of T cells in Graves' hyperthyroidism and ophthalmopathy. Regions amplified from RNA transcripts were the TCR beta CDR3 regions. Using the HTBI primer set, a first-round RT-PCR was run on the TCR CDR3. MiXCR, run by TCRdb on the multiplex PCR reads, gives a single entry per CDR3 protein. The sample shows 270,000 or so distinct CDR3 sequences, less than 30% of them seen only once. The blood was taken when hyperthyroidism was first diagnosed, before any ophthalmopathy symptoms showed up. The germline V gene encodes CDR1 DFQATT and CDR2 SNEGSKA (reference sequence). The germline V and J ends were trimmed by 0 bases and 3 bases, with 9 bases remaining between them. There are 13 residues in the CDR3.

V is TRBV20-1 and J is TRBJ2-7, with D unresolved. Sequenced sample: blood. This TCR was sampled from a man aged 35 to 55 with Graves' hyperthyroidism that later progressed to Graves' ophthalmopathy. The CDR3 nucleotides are TGCAGTGCTAGAGATAGGGTTTACTACGAGCAGTACTTC. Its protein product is CSARDRVYYEQYF.